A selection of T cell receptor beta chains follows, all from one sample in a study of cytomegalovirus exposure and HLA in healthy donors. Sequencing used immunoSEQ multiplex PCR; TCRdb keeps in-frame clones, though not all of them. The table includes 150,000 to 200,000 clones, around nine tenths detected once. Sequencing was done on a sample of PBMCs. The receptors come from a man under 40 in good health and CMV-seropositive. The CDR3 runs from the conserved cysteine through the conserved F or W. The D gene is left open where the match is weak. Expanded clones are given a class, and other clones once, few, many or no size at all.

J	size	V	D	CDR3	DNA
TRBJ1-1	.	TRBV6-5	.	CASGIQGRGTEAFF	TGTGCCAGCGGGATACAGGGCCGAGGCACTGAAGCTTTCTTT
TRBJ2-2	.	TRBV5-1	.	CASSLEVNTGELFF	TGCGCCAGCAGCTTGGAAGTAAACACCGGGGAGCTGTTTTTT
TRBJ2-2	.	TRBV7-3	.	CASSLSGGSNTGELFF	TGTGCCAGCAGTTTATCCGGGGGCTCGAACACCGGGGAGCTGTTTTTT
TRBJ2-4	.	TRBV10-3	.	CAISEPSGMGFNIQYF	TGTGCCATCAGTGAGCCCTCGGGGATGGGGTTTAACATTCAGTACTTC
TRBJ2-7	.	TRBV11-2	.	CASSLDRRRGYEQYF	TGTGCCAGCAGCTTAGATCGTCGCAGGGGCTACGAGCAGTACTTC
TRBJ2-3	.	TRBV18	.	CASSPRQGAADTQYF	TGTGCCAGCTCACCACGGCAGGGCGCGGCAGATACGCAGTATTTT
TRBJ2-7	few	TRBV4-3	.	CASSPRDGYYEQYF	TGCGCCAGCAGCCCGCGGGACGGGTACTACGAGCAGTACTTC
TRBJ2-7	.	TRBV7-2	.	CASSFSPFSEQYF	TGTGCCAGCAGCTTTTCCCCCTTTAGCGAGCAGTACTTC
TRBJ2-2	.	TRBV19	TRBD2	CASSIWLAGGSGELFF	TGTGCCAGTAGTATATGGCTAGCGGGGGGCTCCGGGGAGCTGTTTTTT
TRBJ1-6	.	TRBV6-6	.	CASSPSVYNSPLHF	TGTGCCAGCAGCCCCAGTGTATATAATTCACCCCTCCACTTT
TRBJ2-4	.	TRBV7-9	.	CASSFPDVKNIQYF	TGTGCCAGCAGCTTTCCGGATGTCAAAAACATTCAGTACTTC
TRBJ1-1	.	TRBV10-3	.	CAISDPTGRGGTEAFF	TGTGCCATCAGTGACCCCACCGGGCGGGGGGGCACTGAAGCTTTCTTT
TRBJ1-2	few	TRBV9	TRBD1	CASSPHRDSVNYGYTF	TGTGCCAGCAGCCCGCACCGGGACAGCGTTAACTATGGCTACACCTTC
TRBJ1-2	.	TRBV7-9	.	CASSPSVGPHTF	TGTGCCAGCAGCCCATCCGTTGGGCCCCACACCTTC
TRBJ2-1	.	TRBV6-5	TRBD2	CASSRAGGPINEQFF	TGTGCCAGCAGTAGAGCGGGAGGGCCTATTAATGAGCAGTTCTTC
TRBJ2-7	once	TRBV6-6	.	CASSYSGPEQYF	TGTGCCAGCAGTTACTCCGGACCGGAGCAGTACTTC
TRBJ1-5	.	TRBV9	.	CASSVVPGSNQPQHF	TGTGCCAGCAGCGTAGTGCCCGGTAGCAATCAGCCCCAGCATTTT
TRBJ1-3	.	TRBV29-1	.	CSVEDGGFGNTIYF	TGCAGCGTTGAAGATGGAGGGTTTGGAAACACCATATATTTT
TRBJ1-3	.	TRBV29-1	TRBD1	CSVRQGIVNTIYF	TGCAGCGTTCGACAGGGGATCGTAAACACCATATATTTT
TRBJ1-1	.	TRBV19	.	CASSIDPASEAFF	TGTGCCAGTAGTATAGACCCGGCCTCCGAAGCTTTCTTT
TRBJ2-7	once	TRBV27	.	CASSFAFGGISYEQYF	TGTGCCAGCAGTTTTGCTTTCGGCGGGATCTCCTACGAGCAGTACTTC
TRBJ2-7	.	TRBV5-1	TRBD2	CASSPQPAGELDEQYF	TGCGCCAGCAGCCCCCAGCCAGCGGGAGAACTCGACGAGCAGTACTTC
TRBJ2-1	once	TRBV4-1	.	CASSQDRNEQFF	TGCGCCAGCAGCCAAGATAGAAATGAGCAGTTCTTC
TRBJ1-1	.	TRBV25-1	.	CASSVGNTEAFF	TGTGCCAGCAGTGTCGGGAACACTGAAGCTTTCTTT
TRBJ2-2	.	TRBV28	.	CASSRWGLAANTGELFF	TGTGCCAGCAGTCGCTGGGGGCTAGCGGCGAACACCGGGGAGCTGTTTTTT
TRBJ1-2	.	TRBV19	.	CASSLRRDPKYGYTF	TGTGCCAGTAGTCTCCGACGCGACCCCAAATATGGCTACACCTTC
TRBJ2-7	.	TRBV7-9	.	CASSLASGSEQYF	TGTGCCAGCAGCTTAGCCAGCGGTAGCGAGCAGTACTTC
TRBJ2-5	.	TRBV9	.	CASSEEGAHQETQYF	TGTGCCAGCAGCGAGGAGGGGGCGCACCAAGAGACCCAGTACTTC
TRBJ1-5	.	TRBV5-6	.	CASSLGSSRYSNQPQHF	TGTGCCAGCAGCCTCGGGAGCTCAAGGTATAGTAATCAGCCCCAGCATTTT
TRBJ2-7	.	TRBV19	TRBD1	CASSAWDRGNVYPAYEQYF	TGTGCCAGTAGTGCTTGGGACAGGGGAAATGTGTATCCCGCCTACGAGCAGTACTTC
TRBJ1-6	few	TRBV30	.	CAWSVSGDSPLHF	TGTGCCTGGAGTGTATCCGGGGATTCACCCCTCCACTTT
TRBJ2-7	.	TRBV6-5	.	CASSYSGAIASYEQYF	TGTGCCAGCAGTTACTCGGGGGCGATAGCTTCCTACGAGCAGTACTTC
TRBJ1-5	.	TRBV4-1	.	CASSQLGASSNQPQHF	TGCGCCAGCAGCCAACTCGGGGCGTCGAGCAATCAGCCCCAGCATTTT